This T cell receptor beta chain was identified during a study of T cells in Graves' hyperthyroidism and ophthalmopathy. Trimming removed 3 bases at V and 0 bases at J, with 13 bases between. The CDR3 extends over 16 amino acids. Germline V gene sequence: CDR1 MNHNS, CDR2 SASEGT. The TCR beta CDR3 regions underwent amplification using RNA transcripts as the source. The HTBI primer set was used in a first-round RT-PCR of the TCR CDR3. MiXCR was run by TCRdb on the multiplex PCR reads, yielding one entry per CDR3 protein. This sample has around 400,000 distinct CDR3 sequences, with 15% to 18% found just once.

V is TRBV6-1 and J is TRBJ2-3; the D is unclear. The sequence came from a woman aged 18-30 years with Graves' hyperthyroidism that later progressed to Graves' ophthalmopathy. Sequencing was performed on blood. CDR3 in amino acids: CASSDPFGGSTDTQYF. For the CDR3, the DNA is TGTGCCAGCAGTGACCCCTTTGGCGGTAGCACAGATACGCAGTATTTT.